This T cell receptor beta chain was identified during a study of STAT3 mutations in large granular lymphocyte leukemia (dated by TCRdb to the late 2010s). About the study as a whole: Canonical activating STAT3 mutations were detected in roughly half of the longitudinally sequenced T-LGLL patients. One or more immunosuppressive therapy regimens were given to more than half of T-LGLL patients, and hematologic response was seen in about 40% of the treated patients. Each patient was sequenced at an average of about 4 time points, ranging from 2 to 8 samplings. Serial deep sequencing of TCRbeta CDR3 and STAT3 was performed in patients with T-cell large granular lymphocyte leukemia to reconstruct clonal hierarchy and dynamics. From an initial cohort of a few hundred LGL patients, approximately 19 representative T-LGLL cases were selected for longitudinal TCRbeta and STAT3 sequencing. As controls within the study, a couple of patients with natural killer LGL leukemia were also sequenced longitudinally. What the research found in general, with its limitations: The linking of therapy response to changes in TCR clonal burden was complicated by variable intervals between samplings and differing treatment regimens. Persisting codominant clonotypes in some patients meant a small but highly pathogenic clone may have been missed. TCR clonotype switching after therapy was observed in 6 of 18 patients, and all newly emerging clones were found to be STAT3 wild type. At least one immunodominant TCRbeta clonotype was present in every T-LGLL patient, and multiple immunodominant subclonotypes appeared in about half of the T-LGLL patients. In several patients, dominant TCR clone burden exceeded STAT3 mutant burden, suggesting STAT3 mutation arose secondarily within a pre-expanded clone. Because no samples were available when a clone first appeared, clonal expansion was inferred from samplings taken at other points.

From its cysteine to its phenylalanine, the CDR3 spans 14 amino acids. This entry keeps only the CDR3 DNA: 42 bases, framed from base 1. From a lookup of the germline V gene (reference sequence), CDR1 and CDR2 are GTSNPN and SVGIG. The same DNA, extracted from blood mononuclear cells, served for both TCR sequencing and STAT3 sequencing. TCRbeta libraries were sequenced on an Illumina MiSeq, and an average of around 41,000 productive templates per sample was obtained. Using multiplex PCR amplification, the immunoSEQ assay generated the TCRbeta CDR3 libraries. The source study handled its data this way. Repertoire diversity was calculated as previously defined, and values close to 0 indicated extremely monoclonal samples. TCRdb holds this immuneACCESS table with in-frame rearrangements only. Some clones are missing; in checked studies, unresolved V genes explain under half, and the rest has no known cause. V and J calls plus clone size are reproduced from that table; the DNA served to infer D and trimming. The sample contains about 24,000 clones, approximately 94% of them found a single time. The top ten constitute approximately 6% of the sample.

About this clone: The antigen it binds to is not known. No base quality information exists; no much larger clone differs at one position.

The receptor comes from a man aged 40-50 years with T-cell large granular lymphocyte leukemia. Some clones in this sample may be carry-over from other donors' samples. The age is the age at diagnosis. Sequencing was done on a sample of peripheral blood mononuclear cells. The chain is encoded by TRBV30 joined to TRBJ2-7; a tentative D match to TRBD1 spans 6 bases. The CDR3 has the sequence CALGIGRDIYEQYF. The DNA reads TGTGCACTCGGCATCGGCAGGGACATCTACGAGCAGTACTTC. The reference TRBV30 and TRBJ2-7 proteins fill in what lies around the CDR3, so the full variable domain reads SQTIHQWPATLVQPVGSPLSLECTVEGTSNPNLYWYRQAAGRGLQLLFYSVGIGQISSEVPQNLSASRPQDRQFILSSKKLLLSDSGFYLCALGIGRDIYEQYFGPGTRLTVT.